Below are 25 T cell receptor beta chains sequenced from a single sample in a study of T-cell memory formation after mild COVID-19 (dated by TCRdb to the early 2020s). The library relied on 5' RACE. TCRdb records Illumina NovaSeq 6000 as the sequencer. The raw public data were reprocessed by TCRdb itself: fastp quality trimming at Q25, MiXCR clonotype calling, in-frame beta chains only. Each entry merges the rows of one CDR3 protein and shows their most common DNA and genes. For this sample there are around 530,000 distinct CDR3 sequences; approximately 21% appear just once. The ten biggest clones cover about 8.7% of the sample. Sequenced: PBMCs or a T cell subset sorted from them (not recorded which). The receptors were sampled from an adult woman who had mild COVID-19 (a few samples of this study predate the infection). The sample titles of this study are shuffled in the database, so cell type and time point are left out; the donor was told from shared clones.

The genes are TRBV12-3 or TRBV12-4 and TRBJ2-7; D ambiguous. The CDR3 covers 16 residues. Trimming took off 6 bases at V and 0 bases at J, with 18 bases between the two ends. The CDR3 spells CASSIQTTPDSYEQYF. The CDR3 nucleotides read TGTGCCAGCAGCATTCAAACAACACCGGACTCCTACGAGCAGTACTTC.

This clonotype was picked up a small number of times. The chain couples TRBV7-2 to TRBJ2-3, with D unresolved. CDR3 size: 13 residues. Germline V gives CDR1 SGHTA, CDR2 FQGNSA. V lost 4 bases to trimming and J lost 5 bases, with 10 bases between them. This CDR3 reads CASSSDLKDTQYF. The DNA of the CDR3 is TGTGCCAGCAGCTCGGATCTAAAAGATACGCAGTATTTT.

This clonotype was observed many times. V and J are TRBV20-1 and TRBJ2-4; a weak D match, TRBD1 (5 bases). The length of the CDR3 is 17 residues. Trimming pared 0 bases from V and 6 bases from J, leaving 21 bases between. CDR1 and CDR2 (germline): DFQATT, SNEGSKA (reference sequence). The CDR3 DNA is TGCAGTGCTAGAGATATCGACAGACGGACCTGGGGAAACATTCAGTACTTC. Its protein product is CSARDIDRRTWGNIQYF.

This clonotype came up a few times. The rearrangement joins TRBV10-3 to TRBJ2-1, with 8 bases that match TRBD2. In germline, CDR1 is ENHRY, CDR2 SYGVKD. V dropped 8 bases and J dropped 0; count of bases not matched to a gene: 6. CDR3 length equals 15 residues. DNA for the CDR3: TGTGCCATCGCCTTACTAGCGGTCTCCTACAATGAGCAGTTCTTC. It yields the protein CAIALLAVSYNEQFF.

This chain connects TRBV7-2 to TRBJ2-1, with a possible D match to TRBD1 (5 bases). CDR3 length equals 15 residues. Germline CDR1 and CDR2: SGHTA and FQGNSA. The ends were cut back, 7 bases at V and 13 bases at J, with 26 bases in the middle. CDR3 bases: TGTGCCAGCAACTTGGACGTCTCCGAAGGAAGGGGCCAGTTCTTC. Translated: CASNLDVSEGRGQFF.

The chain carries TRBV6-5 and TRBJ2-1, with no clear D. The length of the CDR3 is 15 residues. Germline V gene sequence: CDR1 MNHEY, CDR2 SVGAGI. The V and J ends lost 0 bases and 7 bases respectively, with 13 bases between them. The CDR3 DNA follows: TGTGCCAGCAGTTACTCGCTAGGTCGGGCTAATGAGCAGTTCTTC. As protein: CASSYSLGRANEQFF.

The chain uses TRBV12-3 or TRBV12-4 and TRBJ1-2; 9 nucleotides line up with TRBD1. Trimming cost V 6 bases and J 7 bases; bases outside gene matches: 9. The CDR3 sequence is 14 residues long. This CDR3 is CASRMTGGWGGYTF. The CDR3 nucleotides are TGTGCCAGCAGGATGACAGGGGGGTGGGGTGGCTACACCTTC.

This clonotype was recorded a few times. The chain uses TRBV7-2 and TRBJ2-7, with D uncertain. With 9 bases removed from V and 2 bases from J, the gap between germline ends came to 11 bases. Germline values: CDR1 SGHTA, CDR2 FQGNSA. This CDR3 is built from 12 residues. The DNA of the CDR3 is TGTGCCAGTCAAATCGTGCCCTACGAGCAGTACTTC. Translating gives CASQIVPYEQYF.

This chain links TRBV11-2 with TRBJ2-1, with no clear D. The V and J ends lost 2 bases and 9 bases respectively, with 8 bases between them. CDR1 is SGHAT, CDR2 FQNNGV, per germline. The CDR3 is 12 residues long. The DNA of the CDR3 is TGTGCCAGCAGCTTATGGGTGAGTGAGCAGTTCTTC. Its translation: CASSLWVSEQFF.

This clonotype showed up many times. This sequence joins TRBV5-1 and TRBJ2-7, with 8 bases lining up with TRBD1. Losses at the gene ends were 4 bases for V and 4 bases for J; bases not matched to a gene: 7. Germline loops: CDR1 SGHRS, CDR2 YFSETQ. The CDR3 has 14 residues. The CDR3 DNA follows: TGCGCCAGCAGCCTCGGACAGGGAATTTACGAGCAGTACTTC. It translates to CASSLGQGIYEQYF.

This CDR3 is CASSSDGGSGNTIYF. The CDR3 nucleotides read TGTGCCAGCAGCTCGGACGGGGGGTCTGGAAACACCATATATTTT. The genes are TRBV7-3 and TRBJ1-3; maybe TRBD1 (5 bases). Germline lookup yields CDR1 SGHTA and CDR2 FQGTGA. The germline V and J ends were trimmed by 4 bases and 1 base, with 11 bases remaining between them. The length of the CDR3 is 15 residues.

The chain links TRBV7-8 to TRBJ1-2; 8 nucleotides agree with TRBD1. Germline values: CDR1 SGHVS, CDR2 FQNEAQ. V was clipped by 5 bases and J by 4 bases; unmatched bases: 9. CDR3 length equals 15 residues. The DNA of the CDR3 is TGTGCCAGCAGCCCCCCGACAGGGGTTAGCTATGGCTACACCTTC. Its protein is CASSPPTGVSYGYTF.

The V and J genes are TRBV18 and TRBJ2-7; 9 bases match TRBD1. The CDR3 consists of 14 residues. J gave up 5 bases and V 3 bases, and 5 bases lay outside the gene matches. Germline V CDR1 and CDR2: KGHSH, LQKENI. This CDR3 is CASSPGQGDHEQYF. The CDR3 DNA is TGTGCCAGCTCACCGGGACAGGGTGACCACGAGCAGTACTTC.

The CDR3 region has the DNA TGTGCCAGCAGCTTAGGCCGCAGCCAGTACTTC. Amino acids: CASSLGRSQYF. The chain combines TRBV7-2 with TRBJ2-5; D is uncertain. V lost 1 base and J lost 10, with 7 bases in between. This CDR3 is built from 11 residues. Germline values: CDR1 SGHTA, CDR2 FQGNSA.

This rearrangement joins TRBV29-1 to TRBJ2-7; D is unclear. Germline V CDR1 and CDR2: SQVTM, ANQGSEA. The CDR3 extends over 14 amino acids. Trimming left V 4 bases short and J 0 bases short, with 13 bases between. CDR3 in amino acids: CSVVIPDISYEQYF. In nucleotides, the CDR3 is TGCAGCGTTGTGATCCCCGACATCTCCTACGAGCAGTACTTC.

V is TRBV3-1 and J is TRBJ2-3, with 7 bases lining up with TRBD1. Per germline, CDR1 LGHDT and CDR2 YNNKEL (reference sequence). V gave up 4 bases and J gave up 5 bases; unmatched junction bases: 3. The CDR3 contains 13 residues. CDR3 coding DNA: TGTGCCAGCAGCCTGAACAGGGGAGATACGCAGTATTTT. Its protein product is CASSLNRGDTQYF.

As to this clonotype: The junction does not match germline at one end; this may be a read error. This rearrangement joins TRBV4-1 to TRBJ1-1; D gene uncertain. Germline values: CDR1 MGHRA, CDR2 YSYEKL. The CDR3 extends over 14 amino acids. This CDR3 is CASSQGDIGSVALF. Written as DNA, the CDR3 is TGCGCCAGCAGCCAGGGTGACATAGGAAGCGTCGCTTTATTT.

This clonotype was counted once. This chain joins TRBV7-8 and TRBJ2-3; TRBD2 matches 7 bases. The CDR3 has 16 residues. Germline CDR1 reads SGHVS; CDR2 reads FQNEAQ. Trimming removed 0 bases from V and 5 bases from J; junction bases left unmatched: 8. In DNA form, the CDR3 reads TGTGCCAGCAGCTTAGCGCTGGGAGGGGTCAAAGATACGCAGTATTTT. Protein product: CASSLALGGVKDTQYF.

V gene TRBV4-3 combines with J gene TRBJ2-1, with D possibly TRBD2 on 6 matching bases. V lost 4 bases and J 4 bases, leaving 17 bases between the germline ends. Per germline, CDR1 LGHNA and CDR2 YSLEER. This CDR3 has 16 residues. This CDR3 is CASSPSGGAIYNEQFF. The CDR3 region has the DNA TGCGCCAGCAGCCCAAGCGGAGGGGCCATATACAATGAGCAGTTCTTC.

This clonotype turned up a few times. The chain has TRBV12-3 or TRBV12-4 and TRBJ1-1; D is uncertain. V was trimmed by 5 bases and J by 2 bases, leaving 18 bases between them. The CDR3 sequence is 16 residues long. In DNA form, the CDR3 reads TGTGCCAGCAGTCCAGAGAGGGTCGGAACAAACACTGAAGCTTTCTTT. It codes for CASSPERVGTNTEAFF.

This clonotype was picked up a small number of times. The chain recombines TRBV5-1 with TRBJ2-1; D is unclear. Germline-derived CDR1 and CDR2 are SGHRS and YFSETQ. The V end was cut by 5 bases, the J end by 6 bases, with 12 bases between. The CDR3 extends over 13 amino acids. CDR3 loop: CASSPYDRNEQFF. The DNA for the CDR3 is TGCGCCAGCAGTCCTTATGACCGCAATGAGCAGTTCTTC.

This clonotype was counted between two and nine times. The J gene is TRBJ2-2, the V gene TRBV6-5; no reliable D call. The germline V gene has CDR1 MNHEY and CDR2 SVGAGI. The CDR3 sequence is 15 residues long. V was cut by 2 bases and J by 0 bases, with 7 bases left in between. The CDR3 DNA sequence: TGTGCCAGCAGTTACAGGCTATCGAACACCGGGGAGCTGTTTTTT. Amino acid sequence: CASSYRLSNTGELFF.

This clonotype has a handful of counts. The V and J genes are TRBV10-3 and TRBJ1-2; 7 nucleotides align to TRBD1. The CDR3 totals 15 residues. V trimming: 4 bases; J trimming: 2 bases; junction bases outside the gene matches: 7. Per the germline V gene, CDR1 is ENHRY and CDR2 is SYGVKD. CDR3 residues: CAISGSGTANYGYTF. The CDR3 bases are TGTGCCATCAGTGGCTCCGGGACAGCCAACTATGGCTACACCTTC.

This rearrangement joins TRBV20-1 to TRBJ1-2; weak D call: TRBD1 (5 bases). Germline lookup yields CDR1 DFQATT and CDR2 SNEGSKA (reference sequence). The V end was cut by 1 base, the J end by 8 bases, with 23 bases between. CDR3 length: 16 residues. This chain's CDR3 is CSARVPGPITMGGYTF. The CDR3 DNA sequence: TGCAGTGCTAGAGTCCCAGGGCCGATAACTATGGGCGGCTACACCTTC.

This clonotype showed up just a few times. The genes are TRBV29-1 and TRBJ1-1, with 7 positions matching TRBD1. J gave up 0 bases and V 6 bases, and 7 bases lay outside the gene matches. CDR1 is SQVTM, CDR2 ANQGSEA, per germline. The CDR3 runs 14 residues. This CDR3 reads CSVGGDRLNTEAFF. The CDR3 DNA sequence: TGCAGCGTGGGGGGGGACAGATTGAACACTGAAGCTTTCTTT.